One sample yielded the 9 T cell receptor beta chains listed below, sequenced in a study of blood T cell repertoires in COVID-19. Assay used: immunoSEQ multiplex PCR; TCRdb lists only in-frame clones, some missing. The sample yields tens of thousands of clones, 75% to 85% seen once. The specimen sequenced was peripheral blood. These receptors came from a human donor in a cohort sampled during active COVID-19.

The V gene is TRBV6-5, the J gene TRBJ1-6; 10 nucleotides line up with TRBD1. In germline, CDR1 is MNHEY, CDR2 SVGAGI. The length of the CDR3 is 15 residues. The J segment lost 8 bases and the V segment lost 6 bases, leaving 7 bases of the junction unmatched. CDR3 amino acids: CASRRSGTGDSPLHF. Here the CDR3 DNA reads TGTGCCAGCAGGCGGTCAGGGACAGGGGATTCACCCCTCCACTTT.

This clone was counted once. J is TRBJ2-7 and V is TRBV5-5; 10 nucleotides align to TRBD1. Germline CDR1 SGHKS, CDR2 YYEKEE (reference sequence). J was trimmed by 4 bases and V by 4 bases; bases with no gene match: 5. CDR3 length: 14 amino acids. The CDR3 region is CASSGGQGWYEQYF. CDR3 nucleotides: TGTGCCAGCAGCGGGGGACAGGGGTGGTACGAGCAGTACTTC.

This clone was recorded only once. V gene TRBV2 combines with J gene TRBJ2-1; no clear D gene. CDR1 and CDR2 from the germline V gene are SNHLY and FYNNEI. The V and J ends lost 6 bases and 10 bases respectively, with 13 bases between them. The CDR3 totals 12 residues. CDR3 nucleotide sequence: TGTGCCAGCAGGGAGCTAGGAAACGAGCAGTTCTTC. Its protein is CASRELGNEQFF.

V usage is TRBV5-1 and J usage is TRBJ2-6; no clear D gene. The CDR3 loop spans 14 amino acids. Germline V CDR1 and CDR2: SGHRS, YFSETQ. The V end lost 6 bases, the J end lost 0 bases, and 7 bases lay between the germline ends. CDR3 residues: CASTELSGANVLTF. DNA for the CDR3: TGCGCCAGCACCGAACTCTCTGGGGCCAACGTCCTGACTTTC.

V gene TRBV19 combines with J gene TRBJ2-4; 10 bases are shared with TRBD1. The V segment lost 4 bases and the J segment 8 bases; nucleotides outside the gene matches: 5. Germline values: CDR1 LNHDA, CDR2 SQIVND (reference sequence). The CDR3 runs to 14 residues. The CDR3 DNA is TGTGCCAGTAGTAGAGGACAGGGGGAGGACATTCAGTACTTC. Residues: CASSRGQGEDIQYF.

The chain couples TRBV27 to TRBJ2-5, with 9 bases identical to TRBD2. Trimming at V came to 4 bases and at J to 4 bases, leaving 10 bases not matched to a gene. The CDR3 runs to 16 residues. Germline V lookup: CDR1 MNHEY, CDR2 SMNVEV (reference sequence). The CDR3 nucleotides are TGTGCCAGCAGTTCGTTGTGGAGGCGGGGGGGAGAGACCCAGTACTTC. Translating it yields CASSSLWRRGGETQYF.

The rearrangement joins TRBV4-1 to TRBJ1-3; D uncertain. CDR1 and CDR2 from the germline V gene are MGHRA and YSYEKL. The CDR3 runs 17 residues. V was shortened by 1 base and J by 0 bases, with 13 bases between the two germline ends. The CDR3 bases are TGCGCCAGCAGCCAAGTGGGCAGAGTTTCCTCTGGAAACACCATATATTTT. It encodes CASSQVGRVSSGNTIYF.

This chain connects TRBV5-6 to TRBJ1-6; TRBD1 matches at 7 bases. The germline V gene encodes CDR1 SGHDT and CDR2 YYEEEE. The CDR3 is 14 amino acids. V dropped 4 bases and J dropped 10; count of bases not matched to a gene: 8. The CDR3 nucleotides are TGTGCCAGCAGCCCCAATACAGGGGTGTCACCCCTCCACTTT. This gives the protein CASSPNTGVSPLHF. Drawing the rest from reference TRBV5-6 and TRBJ1-6, the complete variable domain is DAGVTQSPTHLIKTRGQQVTLRCSPKSGHDTVSWYQQALGQGPQFIFQYYEEEERQRGNFPDRFSGHQFPNYSSELNVNALLLGDSALYLCASSPNTGVSPLHFGNGTRLTVT.

CDR3 protein: CASSSAGGYNEQFF. The CDR3 coding sequence is TGTGCCAGCTCATCGGCGGGGGGCTACAATGAGCAGTTCTTC. V usage is TRBV18 and J usage is TRBJ2-1, with TRBD2 matching 8 bases. V dropped 5 bases and J dropped 3; count of bases not matched to a gene: 3. The CDR3 is 14 residues long. Per the germline V gene, CDR1 is KGHSH and CDR2 is LQKENI.